The present TCR beta chain was sequenced within a study of T cells in Graves' hyperthyroidism and ophthalmopathy. Study-level results: Model-based prediction identified ophthalmopathy a median 6.5 months prior to its onset.

The CDR3 has 14 amino acids. Germline V gene lookup returns CDR1 DFQATT and CDR2 SNEGSKA (reference sequence). With 3 bases clipped from V and 5 bases from J, the junction kept 6 bases outside the gene matches. The investigators amplified TCR beta CDR3 regions from RNA transcripts. HTBI primers were the set used in a first-round RT-PCR of the TCR CDR3. MiXCR was run by TCRdb on the multiplex PCR reads, yielding one entry per CDR3 protein. The sample consists of approximately 380,000 distinct CDR3 sequences, over 12% of them appearing once. This clonotype showed up many times. Its antigen is not identified.

The receptor was isolated from a man aged 45-65 years with Graves' ophthalmopathy. The sample was blood. This chain connects TRBV20-1 to TRBJ2-2, with 7 positions matching TRBD1. In DNA form, the CDR3 reads TGCAGTGCTAGTTGGGCAGGGGGTACCGGGGAGCTGTTTTTT. This gives the protein CSASWAGGTGELFF.